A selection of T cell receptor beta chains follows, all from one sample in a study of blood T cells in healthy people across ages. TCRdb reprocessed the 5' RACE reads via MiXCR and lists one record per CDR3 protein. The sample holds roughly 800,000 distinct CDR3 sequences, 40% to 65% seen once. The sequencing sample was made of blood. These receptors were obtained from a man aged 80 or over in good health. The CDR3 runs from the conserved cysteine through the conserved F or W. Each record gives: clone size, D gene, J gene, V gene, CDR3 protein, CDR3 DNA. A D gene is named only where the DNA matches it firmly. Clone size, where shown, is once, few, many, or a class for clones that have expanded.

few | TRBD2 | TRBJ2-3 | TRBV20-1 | CSARLGGRDTDTQYF | TGCAGTGCTAGGTTGGGTGGGAGGGACACAGATACGCAGTATTTT
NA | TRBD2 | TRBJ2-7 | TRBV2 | CASSPSGRPSSYNEQYF | TGTGCCAGCAGTCCTAGCGGGAGGCCGAGCTCCTACAATGAGCAGTACTTC
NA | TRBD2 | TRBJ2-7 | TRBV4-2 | CASSQESGLAGSGEQYF | TGTGCCAGCAGCCAAGAATCGGGACTAGCGGGAAGCGGCGAGCAGTACTTC
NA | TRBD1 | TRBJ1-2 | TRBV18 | CASSPLDRGPGYTF | TGTGCCAGCTCACCACTCGACAGGGGGCCTGGCTACACCTTC
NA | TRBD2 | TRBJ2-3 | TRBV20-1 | CSAPPGTSGRGGDTQYF | TGCAGTGCCCCTCCCGGGACTAGCGGGAGAGGGGGAGATACGCAGTATTTT
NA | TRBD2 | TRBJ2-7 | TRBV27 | CASSLSAGGRAQYF | TGTGCCAGCAGTTTATCGGCCGGCGGGAGGGCGCAGTACTTC
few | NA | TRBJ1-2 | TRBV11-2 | CASSFSRLGSPNYGYTF | TGTGCCAGCAGCTTCTCTCGGTTAGGCAGTCCTAACTATGGCTACACCTTC
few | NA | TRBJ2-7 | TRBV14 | CASSQVQSSYEQYF | TGTGCCAGCAGCCAAGTTCAGTCGTCCTACGAGCAGTACTTC
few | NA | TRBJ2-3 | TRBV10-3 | CAISETDTQYF | TGTGCCATCAGTGAAACAGATACGCAGTATTTT
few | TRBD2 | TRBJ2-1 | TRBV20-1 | CSAGLAANEQFF | TGCAGTGCCGGACTAGCGGCTAATGAGCAGTTCTTC
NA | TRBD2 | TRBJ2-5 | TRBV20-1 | CSAPASGKETQYF | TGCAGTGCCCCGGCTAGCGGCAAAGAGACCCAGTACTTC
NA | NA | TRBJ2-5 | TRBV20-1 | CSAMGQGETQYF | TGCAGTGCTATGGGACAAGGCGAGACCCAGTACTTC
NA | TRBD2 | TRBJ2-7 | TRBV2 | CASRGGSSSEQYF | TGTGCCAGCAGGGGAGGGAGTAGCAGCGAGCAGTACTTC
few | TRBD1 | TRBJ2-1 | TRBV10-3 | CAITPGDRASNEQFF | TGTGCCATCACCCCGGGGGACAGGGCCTCCAATGAGCAGTTCTTC
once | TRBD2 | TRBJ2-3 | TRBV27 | CASSRTVLAGGGTDAQYF | TGTGCCAGCAGTCGGACGGTACTAGCGGGGGGGGGCACAGATGCGCAGTATTTT
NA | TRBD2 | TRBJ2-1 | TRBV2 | CASSASSGRSCNEQFF | TGTGCCAGCAGCGCTTCTAGCGGACGCTCCTGCAATGAGCAGTTCTTC
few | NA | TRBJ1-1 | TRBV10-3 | CAISEGQRAFF | TGTGCCATCAGTGAGGGACAGAGGGCTTTCTTT
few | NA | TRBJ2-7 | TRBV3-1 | CASSRRGGGASHEQYF | TGTGCCAGCAGCCGCCGGGGAGGGGGGGCTAGCCACGAGCAGTACTTC
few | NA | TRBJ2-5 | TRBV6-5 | CASRDGWAEETQYF | TGTGCCAGCAGGGACGGGTGGGCGGAAGAGACCCAGTACTTC
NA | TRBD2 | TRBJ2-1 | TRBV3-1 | CASSHGTSGPGSSYNEQFF | TGTGCCAGCAGCCATGGGACTAGCGGGCCGGGGAGCTCCTACAATGAGCAGTTCTTC
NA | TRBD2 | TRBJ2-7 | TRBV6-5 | CASRLTSGASSYEQYF | TGTGCCAGCAGACTGACTAGCGGGGCCAGCTCCTACGAGCAGTACTTC
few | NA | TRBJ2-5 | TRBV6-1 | CASSEAPTLANLYQETQYF | TGTGCCAGCAGTGAAGCCCCGACCTTGGCTAACCTGTACCAAGAGACCCAGTACTTC
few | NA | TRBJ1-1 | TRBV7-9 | CASGEGETEAFF | TGTGCCAGCGGGGAGGGTGAGACTGAAGCTTTCTTT
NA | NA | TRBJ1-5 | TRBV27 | CASKPSWEQPQHF | TGTGCCAGCAAGCCCTCTTGGGAGCAGCCCCAGCATTTT
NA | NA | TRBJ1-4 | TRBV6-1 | CASSEAFHAGIGEKLFF | TGTGCCAGCAGTGAAGCGTTTCACGCGGGGATTGGGGAAAAACTGTTTTTT
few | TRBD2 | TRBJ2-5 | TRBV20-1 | CSAMTSGRPETQYF | TGCAGTGCTATGACTAGCGGGAGGCCAGAGACCCAGTACTTC
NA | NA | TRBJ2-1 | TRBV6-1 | CASSEQGNERFF | TGTGCCAGCAGTGAACAAGGGAATGAGCGGTTCTTC
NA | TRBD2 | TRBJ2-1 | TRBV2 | CASIGGRTSGYNEQFF | TGTGCCAGCATTGGGGGGAGGACTAGCGGATACAATGAGCAGTTCTTC
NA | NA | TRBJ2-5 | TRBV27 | CASSSSLVPGYETQYF | TGTGCCAGCAGTTCATCCCTAGTCCCAGGTTATGAGACCCAGTACTTC
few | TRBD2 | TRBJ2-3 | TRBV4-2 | CASSQLAEGPRYAYF | TGTGCCAGCAGCCAACTAGCGGAGGGGCCCAGATACGCGTATTTT
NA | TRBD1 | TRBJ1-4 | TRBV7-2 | CASSSPTGGGNEKLFF | TGTGCCAGCAGCTCCCCGACAGGGGGCGGAAATGAAAAACTGTTTTTT
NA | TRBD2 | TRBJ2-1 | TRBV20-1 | CSARRAGEGLSGEQFF | TGCAGTGCTAGACGGGCGGGAGAGGGCTTAAGCGGTGAGCAGTTCTTC
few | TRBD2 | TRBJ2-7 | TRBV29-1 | CSVEPSGSFEQYF | TGCAGCGTTGAGCCTAGCGGGAGCTTCGAGCAGTACTTC
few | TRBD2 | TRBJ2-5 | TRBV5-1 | CASSLGAGGPPETQYF | TGCGCCAGCAGCTTGGGAGCGGGAGGTCCCCCCGAGACCCAGTACTTC
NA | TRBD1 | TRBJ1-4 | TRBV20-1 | CSARDGGTAVGKLFF | TGCAGTGCTAGAGACGGAGGGACAGCGGTCGGAAAACTGTTTTTT
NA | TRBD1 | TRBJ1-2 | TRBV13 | CASSPGTGGSNYGYTF | TGTGCCAGCAGCCCCGGGACAGGGGGATCTAACTATGGCTACACCTTT
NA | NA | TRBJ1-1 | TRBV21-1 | CASSNNLSFGLHTPMDTEAFF | TGTGCCAGCAGCAACAATCTATCCTTTGGGCTTCACACACCCATGGACACTGAAGCTTTCTTT
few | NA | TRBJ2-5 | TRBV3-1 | CASRRGNQETQYF | TGTGCCAGCCGAAGGGGGAACCAAGAGACCCAGTACTTC
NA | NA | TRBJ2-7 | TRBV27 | CASTIYEQYF | TGTGCTTCTACTATATACGAGCAGTACTTC
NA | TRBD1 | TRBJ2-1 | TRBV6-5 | CASSQDRDNEQFF | TGTGCCAGCAGTCAAGACAGGGATAATGAGCAGTTCTTC
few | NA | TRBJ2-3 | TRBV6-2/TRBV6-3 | CASTPGPRYAYF | TGTGCCAGCACCCCAGGTCCCAGATACGCGTATTTT
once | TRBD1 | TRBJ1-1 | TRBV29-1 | CSATQGALTEAFF | TGCAGCGCTACCCAGGGGGCGTTGACTGAAGCTTTCTTT
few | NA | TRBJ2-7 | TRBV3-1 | CASSQGLVSYEQYF | TGTGCCAGCAGCCAAGGTCTCGTCTCCTACGAGCAGTACTTC
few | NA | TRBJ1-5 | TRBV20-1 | CSATLRSGVVEPQHF | TGCAGTGCTACCCTCCGATCTGGGGTTGTTGAGCCCCAGCATTTT
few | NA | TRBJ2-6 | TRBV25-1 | CASSRTAAFSGANVLTF | TGTGCCAGCTCCCGGACGGCCGCCTTCTCTGGGGCCAACGTCCTGACTTTC
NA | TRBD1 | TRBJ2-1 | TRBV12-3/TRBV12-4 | CASSPETGYDEHFF | TGTGCCAGCAGTCCTGAGACAGGGTACGATGAGCATTTCTTC
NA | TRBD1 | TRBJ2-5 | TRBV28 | CASTPTGGGETQYF | TGTGCCAGCACTCCCACAGGGGGAGGAGAGACCCAGTACTTC
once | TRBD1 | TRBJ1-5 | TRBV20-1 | CSAKTGEVQPQHF | TGCAGTGCCAAGACAGGGGAGGTTCAGCCCCAGCATTTT
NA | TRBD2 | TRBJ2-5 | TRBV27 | CASSSRAGVFEQYF | TGTGCCAGCAGTTCCCGCGCGGGAGTTTTTGAGCAGTACTTC
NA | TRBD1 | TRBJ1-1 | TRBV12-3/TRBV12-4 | CASRPRGVAEAFF | TGTGCCAGCAGGCCCAGGGGGGTTGCTGAAGCTTTCTTT
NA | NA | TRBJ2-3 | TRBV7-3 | CASSPGGGRTQYF | TGTGCCAGCAGTCCAGGTGGGGGTCGCACGCAGTATTTT
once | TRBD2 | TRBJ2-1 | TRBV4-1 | CASSQTLADEQFF | TGCGCCAGCAGCCAAACGCTAGCGGATGAGCAGTTCTTC